This T cell receptor (beta chain) was recovered during a study of blood T cell repertoires in COVID-19. Background on the study: The United States, Italy and Spain supplied acute and convalescent COVID-19 samples. Sample material is recorded as cDNA or gDNA derived from T cells, B-cell-depleted T cells, or PBMCs.

Germline V lookup: CDR1 GTSNPN, CDR2 SVGIG (reference sequence). V lost 4 bases and J lost 0, with 9 bases in between. This CDR3 is 13 amino acids long. Profiled with immunoSEQ multiplex PCR; TCRdb holds only in-frame clones, not every one. This sample has more than 110,000 clones, with 85% to 90% found just once. The sample was peripheral blood. The J gene is TRBJ1-1, the V gene TRBV30; D is unresolved. The sequence came from an elderly woman with acute or convalescent COVID-19. CDR3 in amino acids: CAWIWQLNTEAFF. CDR3 bases: TGTGCCTGGATCTGGCAACTGAACACTGAAGCTTTCTTT.